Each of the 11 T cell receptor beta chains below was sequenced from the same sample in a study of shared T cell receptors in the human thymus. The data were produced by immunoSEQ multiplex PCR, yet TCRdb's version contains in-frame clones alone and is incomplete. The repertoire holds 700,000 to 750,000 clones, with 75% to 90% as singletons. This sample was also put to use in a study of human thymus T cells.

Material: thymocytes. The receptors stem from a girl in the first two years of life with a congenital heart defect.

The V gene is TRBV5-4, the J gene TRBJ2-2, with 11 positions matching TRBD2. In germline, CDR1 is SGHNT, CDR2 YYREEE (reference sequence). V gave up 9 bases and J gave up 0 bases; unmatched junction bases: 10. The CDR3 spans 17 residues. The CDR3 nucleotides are TGTGCCATCGACCTTATAGCGGGGGGGCCGAACACCGGGGAGCTGTTTTTT. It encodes CAIDLIAGGPNTGELFF.

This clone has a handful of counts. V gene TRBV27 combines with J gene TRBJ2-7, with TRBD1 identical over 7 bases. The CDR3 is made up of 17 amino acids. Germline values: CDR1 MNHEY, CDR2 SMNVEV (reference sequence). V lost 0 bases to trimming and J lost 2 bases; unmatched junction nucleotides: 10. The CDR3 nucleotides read TGTGCCAGCAGTTTATCGGGGACAGTTAGTCCCCCCTACGAGCAGTACTTC. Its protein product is CASSLSGTVSPPYEQYF.

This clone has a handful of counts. CDR3 sequence reads: CASSQDRTGGGYTF. As DNA, the CDR3 is TGCGCCAGCAGCCAAGATAGGACCGGCGGGGGCTACACCTTC. The J gene is TRBJ1-2, the V gene TRBV4-1, with D unclear. The CDR3 is 14 amino acids. The V gene lost 0 bases and the J gene lost 8 bases, with 13 bases spanning the gap. Germline loops: CDR1 MGHRA, CDR2 YSYEKL.

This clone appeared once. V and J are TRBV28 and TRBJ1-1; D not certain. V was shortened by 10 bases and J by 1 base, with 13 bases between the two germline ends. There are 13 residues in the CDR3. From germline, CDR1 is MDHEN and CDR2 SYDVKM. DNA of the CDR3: TGTGCCAACCGGGGTGAAAGGAACACTGAAGCTTTCTTT. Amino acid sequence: CANRGERNTEAFF.

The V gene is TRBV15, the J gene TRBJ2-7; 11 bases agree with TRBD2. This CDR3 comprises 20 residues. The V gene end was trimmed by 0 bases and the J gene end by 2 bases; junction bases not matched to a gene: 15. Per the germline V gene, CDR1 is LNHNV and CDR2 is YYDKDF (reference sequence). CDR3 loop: CATSRDLPPQLAGVPYEQYF. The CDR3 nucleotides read TGTGCCACCAGCAGAGACCTCCCTCCTCAACTAGCGGGGGTTCCCTACGAGCAGTACTTC.

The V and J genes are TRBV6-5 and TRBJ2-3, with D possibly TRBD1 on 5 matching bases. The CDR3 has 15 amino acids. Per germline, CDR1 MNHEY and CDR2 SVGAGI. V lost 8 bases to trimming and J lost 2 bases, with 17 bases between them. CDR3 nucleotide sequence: TGTGCCAGCCTCTTCAGACAGAAGCTCACAGATACGCAGTATTTT. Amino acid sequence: CASLFRQKLTDTQYF.

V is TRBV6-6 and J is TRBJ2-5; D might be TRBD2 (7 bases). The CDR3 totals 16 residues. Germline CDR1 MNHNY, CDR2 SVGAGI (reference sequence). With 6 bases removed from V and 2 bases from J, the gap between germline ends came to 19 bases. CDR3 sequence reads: CASSSACGGLQETQYF. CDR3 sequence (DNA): TGTGCCAGCAGCTCCGCCTGCGGGGGCCTACAAGAGACCCAGTACTTC.

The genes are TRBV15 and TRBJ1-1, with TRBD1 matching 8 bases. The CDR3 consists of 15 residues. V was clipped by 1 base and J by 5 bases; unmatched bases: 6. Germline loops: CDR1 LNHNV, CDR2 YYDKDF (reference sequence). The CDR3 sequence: CATSRGRTGGTEAFF. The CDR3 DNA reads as TGTGCCACCAGCAGAGGTAGAACAGGGGGTACTGAAGCTTTCTTT.

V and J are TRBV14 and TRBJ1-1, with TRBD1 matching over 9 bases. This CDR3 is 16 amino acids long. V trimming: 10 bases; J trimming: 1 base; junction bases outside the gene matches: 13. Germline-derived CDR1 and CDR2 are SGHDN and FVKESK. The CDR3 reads CATRDREGRENTEAFF. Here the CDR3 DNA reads TGTGCCACCAGGGACAGGGAAGGAAGGGAGAACACTGAAGCTTTCTTT.

CDR3: CASSSGGSGATNEKLFF. The DNA of the CDR3 is TGCGCCAGCAGCTCTGGAGGGTCGGGCGCAACTAATGAAAAACTGTTTTTT. The chain combines TRBV5-1 with TRBJ1-4; D remains ambiguous. Trimming shortened V by 3 bases and J by 0 bases, and 15 bases separated the two germline ends. Germline V gene sequence: CDR1 SGHRS, CDR2 YFSETQ. The CDR3 runs 17 residues.

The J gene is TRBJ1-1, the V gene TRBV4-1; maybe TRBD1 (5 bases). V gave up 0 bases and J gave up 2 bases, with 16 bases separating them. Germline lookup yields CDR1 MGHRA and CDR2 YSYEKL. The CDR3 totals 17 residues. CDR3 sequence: CASSQDFVEGLNTEAFF. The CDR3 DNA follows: TGCGCCAGCAGCCAAGATTTTGTGGAGGGACTTAACACTGAAGCTTTCTTT.